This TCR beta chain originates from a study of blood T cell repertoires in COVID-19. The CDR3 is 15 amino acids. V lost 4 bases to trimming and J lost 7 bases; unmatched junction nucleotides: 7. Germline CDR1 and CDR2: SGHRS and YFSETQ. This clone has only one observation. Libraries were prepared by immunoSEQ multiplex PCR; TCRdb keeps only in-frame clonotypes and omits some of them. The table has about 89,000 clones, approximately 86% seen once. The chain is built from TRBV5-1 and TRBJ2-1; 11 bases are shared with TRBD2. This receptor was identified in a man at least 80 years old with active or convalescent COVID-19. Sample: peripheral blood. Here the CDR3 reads CASSPLAGGGNEQFF. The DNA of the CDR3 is TGCGCCAGCAGCCCCCTAGCGGGAGGAGGTAATGAGCAGTTCTTC.